The present entry profiles one T cell receptor beta chain with its context. Treatment given: randomized to nivolumab then ipilimumab (arm A) or the reverse (arm B). Patients had received no earlier DNA-damaging chemotherapy. From thawed PBMCs, live CD3+CD8+ cells negative for CD19 and CD56 were sorted. The sample belongs to a study of sequential checkpoint blockade in melanoma. At the level of the study: First-line arms were nivolumab then ipilimumab, or the reverse, randomized 1:1. After both sequences, patients received maintenance nivolumab.

Only in-frame clones appear in the TCRdb table, and some are missing; sequencing was by immunoSEQ multiplex PCR. The table records tens of thousands of clones, about 88% of them present only once. Trimming at V came to 7 bases and at J to 5 bases, leaving 12 bases not matched to a gene. Germline CDR1 and CDR2: MDHEN and SYDVKM. CDR3 length equals 16 residues. The gene calls are TRBV28 and TRBJ2-2; TRBD2 matches 8 bases. The clonotype was recovered from a human donor with melanoma. This material consisted of CD8+ T cells sorted from blood (inferred from file names), taken from a patient given nivolumab and ipilimumab in sequence. The CDR3 sequence: CASKHGRGGWTGELFF. CDR3 DNA: TGTGCCAGCAAACACGGGAGGGGAGGTTGGACCGGGGAGCTGTTTTTT.